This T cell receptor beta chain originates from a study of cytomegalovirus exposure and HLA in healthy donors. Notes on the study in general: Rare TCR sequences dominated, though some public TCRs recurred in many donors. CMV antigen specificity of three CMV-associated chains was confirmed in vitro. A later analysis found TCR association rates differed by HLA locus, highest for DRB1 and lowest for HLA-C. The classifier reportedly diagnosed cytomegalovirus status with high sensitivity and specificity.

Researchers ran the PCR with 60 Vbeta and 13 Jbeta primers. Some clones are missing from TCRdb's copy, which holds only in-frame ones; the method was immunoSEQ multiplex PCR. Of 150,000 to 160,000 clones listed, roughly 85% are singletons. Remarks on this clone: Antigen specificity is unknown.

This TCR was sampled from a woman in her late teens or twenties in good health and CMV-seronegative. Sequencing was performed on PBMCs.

This CDR3 reads CASSPGLAGGSAYEQYF. The CDR3 DNA reads TGTGCCAGCAGCCCCGGACTAGCGGGGGGTTCAGCCTACGAGCAGTACTTC. The gene calls are TRBV5-4 and TRBJ2-7; TRBD2 matches 14 bases. The CDR3 spans 17 residues. V shed 4 bases and J 2 bases; nucleotides not matched to a gene: 8. Germline CDR1 is SGHNT and CDR2 is YYREEE (reference sequence).